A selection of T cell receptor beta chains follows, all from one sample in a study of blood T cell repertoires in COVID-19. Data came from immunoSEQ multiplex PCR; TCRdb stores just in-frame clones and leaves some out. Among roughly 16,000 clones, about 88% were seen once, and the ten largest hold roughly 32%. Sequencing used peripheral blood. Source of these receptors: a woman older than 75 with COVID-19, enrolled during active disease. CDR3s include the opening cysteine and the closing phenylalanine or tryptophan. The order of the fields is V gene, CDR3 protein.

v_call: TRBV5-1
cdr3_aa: CASSLTREGRVYEQYF

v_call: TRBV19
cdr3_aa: CASTKSSTGGEGKLFF

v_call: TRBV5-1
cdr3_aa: CASSLGTANTGELFF

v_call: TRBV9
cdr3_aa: CASSVGLAGGDFYEQYF

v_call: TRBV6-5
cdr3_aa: CAISVAGGGQDTQYF

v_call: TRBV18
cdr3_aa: CASSPGVSNEKLFF

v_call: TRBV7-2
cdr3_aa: CASSLNGGARNSPLHF

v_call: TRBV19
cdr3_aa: CASKGYTGGLDQPQHF

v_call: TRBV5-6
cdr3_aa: CASSLGQVHYGYTF

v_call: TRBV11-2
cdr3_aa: CASSRGAGTGLYNEQFF

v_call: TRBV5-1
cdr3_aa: CASSRDRVIDTIYF

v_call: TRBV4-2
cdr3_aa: CASSQGGDSSNIRSYEQYF

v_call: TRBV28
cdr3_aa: CASSLGGASGNNEQFF

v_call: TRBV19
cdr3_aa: CATQGENTGELFF

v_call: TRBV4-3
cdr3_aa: CASSQGTSGEPFYEQYF

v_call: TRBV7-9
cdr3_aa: CASSQPTLPYEQYF

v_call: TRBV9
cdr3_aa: CASSVGGSVAQPQHF

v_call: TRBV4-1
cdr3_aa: CASSHAGQGAEDYGYTF

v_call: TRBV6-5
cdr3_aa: CASSLGQIYNEQFF

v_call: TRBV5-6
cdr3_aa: CASSYYRDNQPQHF

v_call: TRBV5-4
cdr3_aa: CASSSNREGRGQYF

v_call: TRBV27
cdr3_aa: CASSPRTGWYEQYF

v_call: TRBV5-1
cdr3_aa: CASRLKQDTEAFF

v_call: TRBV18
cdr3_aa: CASSPKDRGRGTDTQYF

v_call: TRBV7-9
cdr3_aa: CASSLAGASYNSPLHF

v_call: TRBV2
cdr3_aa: CASSRDLQRAFF

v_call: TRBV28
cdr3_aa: CASSTRGETQYF

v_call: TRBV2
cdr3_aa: CASSEGLADSYNEQFF

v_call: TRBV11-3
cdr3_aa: CASSKGAHGYTF

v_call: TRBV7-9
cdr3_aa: CASTLRGQGNEQFF

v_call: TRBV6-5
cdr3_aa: CASPQGAGTEAFF

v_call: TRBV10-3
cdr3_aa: CAISESPPGQFNQPQHF

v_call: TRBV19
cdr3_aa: CASTIGQGLNTEAFF

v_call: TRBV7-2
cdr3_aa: CASSLGGTRYGYTF

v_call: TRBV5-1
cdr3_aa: CASSQEETGNSPLHF

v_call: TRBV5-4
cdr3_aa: CASSLPDQPQHF

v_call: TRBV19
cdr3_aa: CASSIKQGAGELFF

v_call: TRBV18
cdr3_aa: CASSPPPGMNTEAFF

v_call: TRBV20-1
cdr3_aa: CSAGQLTQYF

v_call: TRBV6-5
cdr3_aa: CASSYSYEAGANVLTF

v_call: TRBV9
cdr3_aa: CASSVGAGWADTQYF

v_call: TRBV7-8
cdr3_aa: CASSFRVEQFF

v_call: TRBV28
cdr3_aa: CASSQSRDTSLYEQYF

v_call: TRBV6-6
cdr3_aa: CASTRTGSKNTEAFF

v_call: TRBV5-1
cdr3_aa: CASSLESSYNEQFF

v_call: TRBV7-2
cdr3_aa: CASSGRTSGYNEQFF

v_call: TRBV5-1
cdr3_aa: CASSMTGAGEQFF

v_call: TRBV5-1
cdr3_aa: CASSLGPFQETQYF

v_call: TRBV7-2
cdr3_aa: CASSTSQRSYNEQFF

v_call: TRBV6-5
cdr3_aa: CASSYSTRGGADTQYF

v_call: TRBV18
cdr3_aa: CASSPTSEKLFF

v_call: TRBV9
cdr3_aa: CASSAVAGEGTQYF

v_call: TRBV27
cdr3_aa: CASSAQGQGSDNSGNTIYF

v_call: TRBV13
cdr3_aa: CASSRSTGIGYYEQYF

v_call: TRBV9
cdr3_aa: CASSNRLAQDTQYF

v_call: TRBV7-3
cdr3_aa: CASSSQDTGELFF

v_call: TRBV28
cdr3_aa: CASSIAQGAVNGYTF

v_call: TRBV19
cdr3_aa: CASKHRVAGELFF

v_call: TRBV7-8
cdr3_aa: CASSLPTSGFVTDTQYF

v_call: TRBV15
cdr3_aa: CATSSGLAGGPMGTGELFF